The T cell receptor beta chain described here comes from a study of cytomegalovirus exposure and HLA in healthy donors. About the research overall: Unique TCR beta sequences numbering approximately 100 million came from about 180 million T cells in an earlier analysis.

The PCR ran on 60 Vbeta and 13 Jbeta primers. TCRdb keeps only in-frame clones here, not all; method: immunoSEQ multiplex PCR. The profile shows some 130,000 clones, around 81% of them singletons. Notes on the study in general: Relative to equally common others, HLA-associated TCR beta chains showed greater clonal expansion in a later analysis. Evidence from a later analysis indicated that most CMV-associated TCR beta chains looked HLA-restricted. Cytomegalovirus status, reportedly, was diagnosed with high specificity and sensitivity by the classifier.

The germline V gene encodes CDR1 ENHRY and CDR2 SYGVKD. V gave up 6 bases and J gave up 2 bases; unmatched junction bases: 4. The CDR3 is 14 amino acids. Worth noting for this clone: Antigen unknown.

Sequencing was carried out using PBMCs. The V call is TRBV10-3, the J call TRBJ1-5; 7 bases are a match to TRBD1. The sequence came from a woman aged 50 to 60 in good health and CMV-seronegative. CDR3 sequence (DNA): TGTGCCATCAGAGCCGGGACAGGCAATCAGCCCCAGCATTTT. It translates to CAIRAGTGNQPQHF.